These T cell receptor beta chains were read from a single sample in a study of blood T cell repertoires in COVID-19. Clones were read by immunoSEQ multiplex PCR, and TCRdb kept only the in-frame ones, dropping some. Of 250,000 or so clones listed, under 90% are singletons. Sequenced sample: PBMCs or T cells enriched from blood (not recorded which). Receptors originate from a man aged 40-49 years who had recovered from COVID-19. Both conserved end residues are part of each CDR3. The D gene is left open where the match is weak. Expanded clones are given a class, and other clones once, few, many or no size at all.

D: TRBD2; length: 17; J: TRBJ2-3; size: -; V: TRBV4-3; CDR3: CASSQNGPSGGPDTQYF; DNA: TGCGCCAGCAGCCAAAATGGACCTAGCGGCGGCCCAGATACGCAGTATTTT
D: TRBD2; length: 16; J: TRBJ2-3; size: -; V: TRBV28; CDR3: CASRWVAGGFTDTQYF; DNA: TGTGCCAGCAGATGGGTAGCGGGAGGCTTCACAGATACGCAGTATTTT
D: -; length: 17; J: TRBJ2-2; size: -; V: TRBV11-2; CDR3: CASSMTTQGQNTGELFF; DNA: TGTGCCAGCAGCATGACTACCCAGGGACAGAACACCGGGGAGCTGTTTTTT
D: -; length: 15; J: TRBJ2-3; size: -; V: TRBV19; CDR3: CASSIREYGADTQYF; DNA: TGTGCCAGTAGTATTAGGGAGTACGGCGCAGATACGCAGTATTTT
D: -; length: 14; J: TRBJ1-2; size: -; V: TRBV28; CDR3: CASSALLLGQGYTF; DNA: TGTGCCAGCAGTGCCCTTTTGTTGGGCCAGGGCTACACCTTC
D: -; length: 13; J: TRBJ2-2; size: -; V: TRBV18; CDR3: CASSPRLDGELFF; DNA: TGTGCCAGCTCACCACGGCTCGACGGGGAGCTGTTTTTT
D: TRBD2; length: 19; J: TRBJ2-5; size: -; V: TRBV4-3; CDR3: CASSQEWASGGPYQETQYF; DNA: TGCGCCAGCAGCCAAGAATGGGCTAGCGGGGGCCCTTACCAAGAGACCCAGTACTTC
D: TRBD1; length: 16; J: TRBJ1-6; size: once; V: TRBV3-1/TRBV3-2; CDR3: CASSPNRDRWNSPLHF; DNA: TGTGCCAGCAGCCCAAATAGGGACAGATGGAATTCACCCCTCCACTTT
D: TRBD2; length: 18; J: TRBJ2-3; size: -; V: TRBV5-1; CDR3: CASSPLKVASGGADTQYF; DNA: TGCGCCAGCAGCCCCCTTAAAGTGGCTAGCGGGGGAGCAGATACGCAGTATTTT
D: TRBD1; length: 16; J: TRBJ1-2; size: -; V: TRBV7-2; CDR3: CASSLEGSGGAYGYTF; DNA: TGTGCCAGCAGCTTAGAGGGCTCAGGGGGTGCCTATGGCTACACCTTC
D: -; length: 12; J: TRBJ2-2; size: once; V: TRBV27; CDR3: CASRVITGELFF; DNA: TGTGCCAGCCGGGTGATCACCGGGGAGCTGTTTTTT
D: -; length: 14; J: TRBJ2-2; size: many; V: TRBV11-3; CDR3: CASSLSPYTGELFF; DNA: TGTGCCAGCAGCTTGAGTCCCTACACCGGGGAGCTGTTTTTT
D: -; length: 13; J: TRBJ1-5; size: -; V: TRBV30; CDR3: CAWSVQDNQPQHF; DNA: TGTGCCTGGAGTGTACAAGATAATCAGCCCCAGCATTTT
D: TRBD1; length: 15; J: TRBJ2-5; size: -; V: TRBV19; CDR3: CASSPLGQGAETQYF; DNA: TGTGCCAGTAGTCCCCTGGGACAGGGGGCAGAGACCCAGTACTTC
D: TRBD2; length: 16; J: TRBJ2-3; size: -; V: TRBV5-1; CDR3: CASTPSSGGLSDTQYF; DNA: TGCGCCAGCACCCCATCTAGCGGGGGGCTCTCAGATACGCAGTATTTT
D: -; length: 17; J: TRBJ1-2; size: -; V: TRBV7-9; CDR3: CASTSNVVSETTYGYTF; DNA: TGTGCCAGCACCTCAAACGTAGTTTCCGAAACCACCTATGGCTACACCTTC
D: TRBD2; length: 15; J: TRBJ2-4; size: -; V: TRBV7-2; CDR3: CASSLSAGRENIQYF; DNA: TGTGCCAGCAGCTTATCCGCAGGGAGGGAAAACATTCAGTACTTC
D: -; length: 16; J: TRBJ2-2; size: -; V: TRBV7-2; CDR3: CASSLAPTSNTGELFF; DNA: TGTGCCAGCAGCTTAGCGCCTACCTCTAACACCGGGGAGCTGTTTTTT
D: TRBD2; length: 14; J: TRBJ2-3; size: -; V: TRBV4-2; CDR3: CASSQPLAADTQYF; DNA: TGTGCCAGCAGCCAGCCGCTAGCGGCAGATACGCAGTATTTT
D: -; length: 15; J: TRBJ2-3; size: -; V: TRBV3-1/TRBV3-2; CDR3: CASSKQGTSTDTQYF; DNA: TGTGCCAGCAGCAAACAGGGTACTAGCACAGATACGCAGTATTTT
D: -; length: 15; J: TRBJ1-2; size: -; V: TRBV3-1/TRBV3-2; CDR3: CASSDTQGLGYGYTF; DNA: TGTGCCAGCAGCGATACCCAGGGGCTTGGCTATGGCTACACCTTC
D: -; length: 16; J: TRBJ1-6; size: -; V: TRBV4-2; CDR3: CASSQPWTGEGSPLHF; DNA: TGTGCCAGCAGCCAACCGTGGACGGGGGAGGGTTCACCCCTCCACTTT
D: -; length: 15; J: TRBJ2-7; size: -; V: TRBV11-1; CDR3: CASSLSTTSSYEQYF; DNA: TGTGCCAGCAGCTTAAGCACTACGAGCTCCTACGAGCAGTACTTC
D: -; length: 13; J: TRBJ1-1; size: -; V: TRBV29-1; CDR3: CSVEEGGDTEAFF; DNA: TGCAGCGTTGAAGAAGGCGGGGACACTGAAGCTTTCTTT
D: -; length: 15; J: TRBJ1-4; size: -; V: TRBV27; CDR3: CASSRDFWANEKLFF; DNA: TGTGCCAGCAGCAGGGACTTTTGGGCTAATGAAAAACTGTTTTTT
D: -; length: 12; J: TRBJ2-2; size: once; V: TRBV12-3/TRBV12-4; CDR3: CASSTATGELFF; DNA: TGTGCCAGCAGTACAGCTACCGGGGAGCTGTTTTTT
D: TRBD1; length: 15; J: TRBJ1-5; size: many; V: TRBV5-1; CDR3: CASSLGDSSNQPQHF; DNA: TGCGCCAGCAGCTTGGGGGACAGTAGCAATCAGCCCCAGCATTTT
D: TRBD1; length: 15; J: TRBJ1-2; size: -; V: TRBV7-8; CDR3: CASSLRTGGNYGYTF; DNA: TGTGCCAGCAGCCTAAGGACAGGGGGCAACTATGGCTACACCTTC
D: TRBD2; length: 17; J: TRBJ2-7; size: -; V: TRBV18; CDR3: CASSPRAASGSGDEQYF; DNA: TGTGCCAGCTCACCACGGGCGGCTAGCGGGAGTGGCGACGAGCAGTACTTC
D: -; length: 19; J: TRBJ2-1; size: once; V: TRBV7-8; CDR3: CASSFPISRGRLTYNEQFF; DNA: TGTGCCAGCAGCTTCCCAATAAGTAGGGGCCGGTTAACCTACAATGAGCAGTTCTTC
D: TRBD1; length: 13; J: TRBJ1-1; size: -; V: TRBV10-3; CDR3: CAITKTGGTEAFF; DNA: TGTGCCATCACCAAAACAGGGGGCACTGAAGCTTTCTTT